The 14 T cell receptor beta chains presented below share a single source sample, sequenced in a study of CXCR3-negative and CXCR3-positive naive CD8 T cells. Through 5' RACE with UMI labels, the TRB cDNA libraries were prepared. TCRdb reprocessed the 5' RACE reads, keeping one entry per CDR3 protein, no DNA. The specimen's table records tens of thousands of distinct CDR3 sequences. The source material was naive CXCR3- CD8+ T cells from blood. Described subset: CD45RO-CCR7+CD27+CD95- naive CD8+ T cells lacking CXCR3 (TNR3-). The source is a human donor in good health. Some clones in this sample may be carry-over from other donors' samples.

The rearrangement links TRBV6-6 to TRBJ2-1; no DNA is available, so the TRBD2 call from TCRdb remains unchecked. The CDR3 runs 15 residues. The germline gives CDR1 MNHNY, CDR2 SVGAGI (reference sequence). The CDR3 protein is CASSLRAGPNNEQFF.

The chain has TRBV29-1 and TRBJ2-1; TCRdb gives TRBD1 as the D gene, but with no DNA this cannot be confirmed. This CDR3 has 13 amino acids. Germline assignment: CDR1 SQVTM and CDR2 ANQGSEA. The CDR3 loop reads CSVQGAFYNEQFF.

V usage is TRBV29-1 and J usage is TRBJ2-1. The germline V gene has CDR1 SQVTM and CDR2 ANQGSEA. This CDR3 is 14 amino acids long. The CDR3 region is CSVPELRVYNEQFF.

V is TRBV6-5 and J is TRBJ1-5. The CDR3 has 14 residues. Germline V gene lookup returns CDR1 MNHEY and CDR2 SVGAGI. The CDR3: CASSYRQTNQPQHF.

The rearrangement joins TRBV28 to TRBJ2-7. The CDR3 covers 11 residues. Germline V gene data show CDR1 as MDHEN and CDR2 as SYDVKM. This chain's CDR3 is CASSAGDEQYF.

The CDR3 reads CASSVGTDNQPQHF. The chain is built from TRBV5-1 and TRBJ1-5; the D gene TCRdb calls, TRBD1, cannot be checked with no DNA. Germline V gene lookup returns CDR1 SGHRS and CDR2 YFSETQ. The CDR3 consists of 14 residues.

The CDR3 here is CASSKKGGTDTQYF. V and J are TRBV5-1 and TRBJ2-3. CDR1 and CDR2 (germline): SGHRS, YFSETQ. The CDR3 consists of 14 residues.

This CDR3 reads CASSKHREGVEQYF. The rearrangement links TRBV14 to TRBJ2-7; the TRBD1 assignment by TCRdb is unverifiable without DNA. This CDR3 comprises 14 residues. CDR1 and CDR2 from the germline V gene are SGHDN and FVKESK.

Its frequency marks this clonotype as medium-sized. This chain uses TRBV6-2 or TRBV6-3 with TRBJ2-7; no DNA is available, so the TRBD1 call from TCRdb remains unchecked. Germline CDR1 and CDR2: MNHEY and SVGEGT. CDR3 size: 13 residues. The CDR3 region is CASSGTESYEQYF.

This chain uses TRBV5-1 with TRBJ2-7; lacking DNA, the TRBD1 call made by TCRdb goes unchecked. The CDR3 totals 14 residues. Germline lookup yields CDR1 SGHRS and CDR2 YFSETQ. This CDR3 reads CASSLWTESNEQYF.

This rearrangement joins TRBV5-1 to TRBJ2-7; TCRdb names TRBD1, which stays unverified in the absence of DNA. Looked up from germline, CDR1 is SGHRS and CDR2 is YFSETQ. This CDR3 has 15 amino acids. This chain's CDR3 is CASSQRTGLSYEQYF.

This rearrangement joins TRBV27 to TRBJ2-5; the D call of TRBD1 rests on TCRdb alone, since no DNA is present to check it. The CDR3 runs to 13 residues. Germline V CDR1 and CDR2: MNHEY, SMNVEV (reference sequence). The CDR3 reads CASSSSDAGRQYF.

The chain carries TRBV12-3 or TRBV12-4 and TRBJ1-2; TCRdb selects TRBD1, and the lack of DNA leaves this call unchecked. The CDR3 extends over 14 amino acids. The chain's CDR3 is CATAYFQGVYGYTF.

The J gene is TRBJ1-5, the V gene TRBV27. Germline V CDR1 and CDR2: MNHEY, SMNVEV (reference sequence). This CDR3 has 15 residues. CDR3 loop: CASSLTTASNQPQHF.